This TCR beta chain was captured in a study of shared clonotypes between healthy human individuals. Across the study: Researchers drew samples from a couple of women and a few men aged 18 to 49. There were three CD4 naive, three CD4 memory, two CD8 naive and one CD8 memory plates per donor.

Trimming shortened V by 3 bases and J by 1 base, and 4 bases separated the two germline ends. Per the germline V gene, CDR1 is SNHLY and CDR2 is FYNNEI. This CDR3 spans 13 amino acids. Findings of the study overall: Apart from blood, nothing was sampled; tissue repertoires likely differ.

CD45RO negativity and positive selection for CCR7 defined naive CD8 cells, a population that excluded terminally differentiated effector memory CD45RA+ cells. On this clone itself: Its antigen is not identified.

Profiled with immunoSEQ multiplex PCR; TCRdb holds only in-frame clones, not every one. The profile shows approximately 1.9 million clones, approximately 92% of them singletons. This clonotype was sampled from a man aged 18-30 years in good health. Some clones in this sample may be carry-over from other donors' samples. The chain uses TRBV2 and TRBJ2-4; D uncertain. Sequencing was done on a sample of naive CD8+ T cells from PBMCs. The CDR3 region is CASSEFAKNIQYF. The CDR3 DNA is TGTGCCAGCAGTGAGTTCGCCAAAAACATTCAGTACTTC. Full variable domain (outside the CDR3, taken from reference TRBV2 and TRBJ2-4): EPEVTQTPSHQVTQMGQEVILRCVPISNHLYFYWYRQILGQKVEFLVSFYNNEISEKSEIFDDQFSVERPDGSNFTLKIRSTKLEDSAMYFCASSEFAKNIQYFGAGTRLSVL.